This TCR beta chain was captured by sequencing in a study of blood T cell repertoires in COVID-19. Study-wide background: Sites in the United States, Italy and Spain provided acute and convalescent COVID-19 samples. The analysed material was cDNA or gDNA that came from T cells, B-cell-depleted T cells, or PBMCs.

Authors' processing steps: From reference gene primer amplification, estimates of nucleated cell counts were derived. Sequenced by immunoSEQ multiplex PCR; TCRdb stores in-frame clones only, minus some. V and J calls and clone size are as listed in that table; D and trimming were resolved from the DNA. The repertoire holds roughly 250,000 clones, around 88% seen once, with around 0.88% in the top ten. The V gene's germline CDR1 is KGHSH and CDR2 LQKENI. This CDR3 comprises 13 residues. With V trimmed by 6 bases and J by 5 bases, 3 bases remained unmatched. This clonotype originated in a man aged 25-40 years with acute or convalescent COVID-19. The V gene is TRBV18, the J gene TRBJ2-7, with 11 positions matching TRBD2. Sequenced material: peripheral blood. Here the CDR3 reads CASSIAGGHEQYF. CDR3 sequence (DNA): TGTGCCAGCTCTATAGCGGGGGGGCACGAGCAGTACTTC.